This is a list of T cell receptor beta chains from one sample in a study of OX40 agonist ivuxolimab in advanced cancers. The protocol was immunoSEQ multiplex PCR, while the TCRdb copy is restricted to in-frame clones and leaves out a portion. The data show under 90,000 clones, roughly 84% seen once. The material sequenced was CD4+ or CD8+ T cells sorted from blood, taken in a trial of the OX40 agonist ivuxolimab. The receptor set was obtained from an adult with an advanced solid tumor such as melanoma, head and neck, liver or kidney cancer. Each CDR3 is given with its conserved first and last residue. Each record gives: V gene, J gene, clone size, D gene, CDR3 protein, CDR3 DNA. The D gene is left open where the match is weak. Size values are once, few and many counts, or a class for expanded clones, and some rows have none.

V: TRBV15
J: TRBJ1-2
size: few
D: NA
CDR3: CATSGAGGRNGYTF
DNA: TGTGCCACCAGCGGGGCGGGGGGGCGTAATGGCTACACCTTC

V: TRBV18
J: TRBJ1-2
size: NA
D: NA
CDR3: CASSPPKGSISGGYTF
DNA: TGTGCCAGCTCACCACCGAAGGGGAGCATCTCAGGTGGCTACACCTTC

V: TRBV7-8
J: TRBJ1-4
size: NA
D: TRBD1
CDR3: CASSRTGYSEKLFF
DNA: TGTGCCAGCAGCCGGACAGGGTATTCTGAAAAACTGTTTTTT

V: TRBV7-8
J: TRBJ1-5
size: NA
D: NA
CDR3: CASSKGGQPQHF
DNA: TGTGCCAGCAGCAAAGGGGGGCAGCCCCAGCATTTT

V: TRBV9
J: TRBJ2-2
size: few
D: NA
CDR3: CASSVGRVPGELFF
DNA: TGTGCCAGCAGCGTAGGAAGGGTACCCGGGGAGCTGTTTTTT

V: TRBV28
J: TRBJ2-1
size: NA
D: NA
CDR3: CASSLLQGRSEQFF
DNA: TGTGCCAGCAGTTTATTACAGGGAAGGAGCGAGCAGTTCTTC

V: TRBV30
J: TRBJ1-6
size: NA
D: NA
CDR3: CAWSGGRGNSPLHF
DNA: TGTGCCTGGAGTGGCGGGCGCGGTAATTCACCCCTCCACTTT

V: TRBV9
J: TRBJ2-3
size: NA
D: TRBD2
CDR3: CASSAGGGRATDTQYF
DNA: TGTGCCAGCAGCGCCGGTGGTGGGAGGGCCACAGATACGCAGTATTTT

V: TRBV5-1
J: TRBJ1-3
size: once
D: NA
CDR3: CASSSNRLPYPSSGNTIYF
DNA: TGCGCCAGCAGCTCAAACAGACTACCCTACCCGAGCTCTGGAAACACCATATATTTT

V: TRBV29-1
J: TRBJ1-2
size: NA
D: TRBD1
CDR3: CSVNRGANYGYTF
DNA: TGCAGCGTTAACAGGGGGGCCAACTATGGCTACACCTTC

V: TRBV30
J: TRBJ1-4
size: NA
D: NA
CDR3: CAWSQANEKLFF
DNA: TGTGCCTGGAGCCAGGCTAATGAAAAACTGTTTTTT

V: TRBV7-2
J: TRBJ1-1
size: NA
D: TRBD1
CDR3: CASIHRGQGTEAFF
DNA: TGTGCCAGCATCCATCGGGGACAGGGCACTGAAGCTTTCTTT

V: TRBV16
J: TRBJ2-2
size: NA
D: NA
CDR3: CASSQLQGNTGELFF
DNA: TGTGCCAGCAGCCAACTTCAAGGGAACACCGGGGAGCTGTTTTTT

V: TRBV5-1
J: TRBJ1-1
size: NA
D: NA
CDR3: CASSFSAGLNTEAFF
DNA: TGCGCCAGCAGCTTTTCGGCAGGACTGAACACTGAAGCTTTCTTT

V: TRBV7-3
J: TRBJ2-3
size: NA
D: TRBD1
CDR3: CASSARQGGSTDTQYF
DNA: TGTGCCAGCAGCGCCCGACAGGGGGGTAGCACAGATACGCAGTATTTT

V: TRBV30
J: TRBJ2-7
size: NA
D: NA
CDR3: CAWSDSPTQRRVEQYF
DNA: TGTGCCTGGAGTGACAGTCCGACCCAGAGGCGGGTCGAGCAGTACTTC

V: TRBV28
J: TRBJ2-7
size: NA
D: NA
CDR3: CASRGAGLYSHEQYF
DNA: TGTGCCAGCAGGGGGGCAGGGTTGTATTCCCACGAGCAGTACTTC

V: TRBV6-1
J: TRBJ2-1
size: NA
D: NA
CDR3: CASSENRRSYNEQFF
DNA: TGTGCCAGCAGTGAAAACAGACGCTCCTACAATGAGCAGTTCTTC

V: TRBV7-8
J: TRBJ2-7
size: NA
D: TRBD1
CDR3: CASSPSSSGTGPYEQYF
DNA: TGTGCCAGCAGCCCATCGAGCTCCGGGACAGGACCCTACGAGCAGTACTTC

V: TRBV7-2
J: TRBJ2-1
size: NA
D: TRBD2
CDR3: CASSLGGGTYNEQFF
DNA: TGTGCCAGCAGCTTAGGCGGGGGTACCTACAATGAGCAGTTCTTC

V: TRBV5-1
J: TRBJ1-3
size: NA
D: TRBD1
CDR3: CASSRDSLNSGNTIYF
DNA: TGCGCCAGCTCCCGGGACAGTCTTAACTCTGGAAACACCATATATTTT

V: TRBV28
J: TRBJ1-2
size: NA
D: NA
CDR3: CASTQWKGFIYGYTF
DNA: TGTGCCAGCACTCAATGGAAGGGGTTTATCTATGGCTACACCTTC

V: TRBV5-1
J: TRBJ2-1
size: NA
D: NA
CDR3: CASSLAPGPSYNEQFF
DNA: TGCGCCAGCAGCTTGGCTCCGGGCCCATCCTACAATGAGCAGTTCTTC

V: TRBV5-1
J: TRBJ1-1
size: NA
D: NA
CDR3: CASSIGPGNTEAFF
DNA: TGCGCCAGCAGCATCGGACCCGGGAACACTGAAGCTTTCTTT

V: TRBV7-2
J: TRBJ2-5
size: NA
D: NA
CDR3: CASSLGTGTQYF
DNA: TGTGCCAGCAGCTTGGGTACCGGGACCCAGTACTTC

V: TRBV11-2
J: TRBJ1-6
size: NA
D: NA
CDR3: CASSLINIHNSPLHF
DNA: TGTGCCAGCAGCTTAATAAATATCCATAATTCACCCCTCCACTTT

V: TRBV5-8
J: TRBJ1-1
size: NA
D: TRBD1
CDR3: CASSRLPPTGGTEAFF
DNA: TGTGCCAGCAGCCGGTTGCCGCCGACAGGGGGTACTGAAGCTTTCTTT

V: TRBV4-2
J: TRBJ2-3
size: NA
D: NA
CDR3: CASSQAGGSRTDTQYF
DNA: TGTGCCAGCAGCCAAGCTGGGGGGAGTAGGACAGATACGCAGTATTTT

V: TRBV19
J: TRBJ2-7
size: NA
D: TRBD2
CDR3: CASSTGLAGAREQYF
DNA: TGTGCCAGTAGTACGGGACTAGCGGGAGCTCGAGAGCAGTACTTC

V: TRBV19
J: TRBJ1-5
size: NA
D: TRBD1
CDR3: CASSPRTGIQPQHF
DNA: TGTGCCAGTAGTCCCCGGACAGGGATTCAGCCCCAGCATTTT

V: TRBV28
J: TRBJ1-4
size: NA
D: NA
CDR3: CASSSSGDSLNEKLFF
DNA: TGTGCCAGCAGTTCTTCCGGAGACAGCCTTAATGAAAAACTGTTTTTT

V: TRBV9
J: TRBJ1-2
size: NA
D: NA
CDR3: CASSVALGITNYGYTF
DNA: TGTGCCAGCAGCGTAGCCCTCGGGATAACTAACTATGGCTACACCTTC

V: TRBV19
J: TRBJ1-3
size: NA
D: NA
CDR3: CASSDRWASGNTIYF
DNA: TGTGCCAGTAGTGACAGGTGGGCCTCTGGAAACACCATATATTTT

V: TRBV4-2
J: TRBJ2-3
size: NA
D: TRBD2
CDR3: CASSQGLAGDTQYF
DNA: TGTGCCAGCAGCCAAGGACTAGCGGGAGATACGCAGTATTTT

V: TRBV6-6
J: TRBJ1-3
size: NA
D: NA
CDR3: CASRNGNTIYF
DNA: TGTGCCAGCAGGAACGGAAACACCATATATTTT

V: TRBV7-6
J: TRBJ1-5
size: few
D: NA
CDR3: CASSSQLGSNQPQHF
DNA: TGTGCCAGCAGCTCACAACTCGGAAGCAATCAGCCCCAGCATTTT

V: TRBV6-5
J: TRBJ2-7
size: NA
D: TRBD2
CDR3: CASSSTSASSYEQYF
DNA: TGTGCCAGCAGTTCTACTAGCGCGAGCTCCTACGAGCAGTACTTC

V: TRBV15
J: TRBJ1-2
size: NA
D: TRBD1
CDR3: CATSARGGFTGEEDGYTF
DNA: TGTGCCACCAGCGCTCGAGGGGGTTTCACAGGGGAAGAGGATGGCTACACCTTC

V: TRBV7-2
J: TRBJ2-1
size: NA
D: TRBD2
CDR3: CASRISGRAVGEQFF
DNA: TGTGCCAGCAGAATTAGCGGGAGGGCTGTCGGTGAGCAGTTCTTC

V: TRBV7-2
J: TRBJ2-7
size: NA
D: TRBD2
CDR3: CASSLIVTSGGYEQYF
DNA: TGTGCCAGCAGCTTAATCGTTACTAGCGGGGGCTACGAGCAGTACTTC

V: TRBV9
J: TRBJ1-5
size: NA
D: TRBD1
CDR3: CASSVDGTDNQPQHF
DNA: TGTGCCAGCAGCGTAGATGGGACAGATAATCAGCCCCAGCATTTT

V: TRBV27
J: TRBJ2-5
size: NA
D: TRBD2
CDR3: CASSFFGRARETQYF
DNA: TGTGCCAGCAGTTTTTTCGGGAGGGCCCGGGAGACCCAGTACTTC

V: TRBV29-1
J: TRBJ2-1
size: NA
D: NA
CDR3: CSVEIGAYEQFF
DNA: TGCAGCGTTGAAATCGGTGCTTATGAGCAGTTCTTC

V: TRBV6-5
J: TRBJ2-5
size: NA
D: NA
CDR3: CASSYSAGLGKETQYF
DNA: TGTGCCAGCAGTTACTCGGCCGGGCTAGGTAAAGAGACCCAGTACTTC

V: TRBV7-3
J: TRBJ2-2
size: once
D: TRBD1
CDR3: CASSFDHRGSYTGELFF
DNA: TGTGCCAGCAGCTTTGATCACAGGGGGTCTTACACCGGGGAGCTGTTTTTT

V: TRBV2
J: TRBJ1-1
size: once
D: NA
CDR3: CASRPGGTEAFF
DNA: TGTGCCAGCAGACCGGGGGGGACTGAAGCTTTCTTT

V: TRBV5-1
J: TRBJ1-5
size: once
D: TRBD1
CDR3: CASSLSRTGHQPQHF
DNA: TGCGCCAGCAGCTTGTCTCGGACAGGACATCAGCCCCAGCATTTT

V: TRBV28
J: TRBJ1-4
size: once
D: NA
CDR3: CASSKTGVSNNLELFF
DNA: TGTGCCAGCAGTAAGACGGGGGTATCGAATAATTTGGAACTGTTTTTT

V: TRBV9
J: TRBJ2-6
size: NA
D: NA
CDR3: CASSVAGNSGANVLTF
DNA: TGTGCCAGCAGCGTAGCCGGGAACTCTGGGGCCAACGTCCTGACTTTC

V: TRBV7-8
J: TRBJ2-1
size: NA
D: TRBD2
CDR3: CASSSTRGRAGDYNEQFF
DNA: TGTGCCAGCAGCTCGACGCGAGGTCGGGCGGGGGACTACAATGAGCAGTTCTTC

V: TRBV6-1
J: TRBJ2-5
size: NA
D: NA
CDR3: CASGQRFGETQYF
DNA: TGTGCCAGCGGTCAAAGGTTTGGGGAGACCCAGTACTTC

V: TRBV5-1
J: TRBJ2-1
size: NA
D: TRBD2
CDR3: CASSSLIAGTYNEQFF
DNA: TGCGCCAGCAGCTCGTTAATAGCGGGAACCTACAATGAGCAGTTCTTC

V: TRBV28
J: TRBJ2-5
size: NA
D: NA
CDR3: CASSLGGGPSETQYF
DNA: TGTGCCAGCAGTTTAGGCGGGGGCCCTTCTGAGACCCAGTACTTC

V: TRBV18
J: TRBJ2-7
size: once
D: NA
CDR3: CASSPRAQDYEQYF
DNA: TGTGCCAGCTCACCACGCGCACAGGACTACGAGCAGTACTTC

V: TRBV7-9
J: TRBJ1-2
size: NA
D: NA
CDR3: CASSHLGRDGYTF
DNA: TGTGCCAGCAGCCACCTGGGTCGGGATGGCTACACCTTC

V: TRBV9
J: TRBJ1-4
size: NA
D: NA
CDR3: CASSDREGRTNEKLFF
DNA: TGTGCCAGCAGCGACCGAGAGGGGCGAACTAATGAAAAACTGTTTTTT

V: TRBV6-5
J: TRBJ1-4
size: NA
D: NA
CDR3: CASSYSGSANEKLFF
DNA: TGTGCCAGCAGTTACTCTGGTTCTGCTAATGAAAAACTGTTTTTT

V: TRBV28
J: TRBJ2-5
size: NA
D: NA
CDR3: CASTNGVGGTQYF
DNA: TGTGCCAGCACGAACGGAGTCGGCGGGACCCAGTACTTC